The 18 T cell receptor beta chains listed next were all sequenced from one sample in a study of response to subunit inactivated influenza vaccine. MiXCR, applied by TCRdb to the RT-PCR reads, yields one record per CDR3 protein. The table lists some 200,000 distinct CDR3 sequences, more than 10% of them singletons. These same records also appear under a second study, on T cells expressing NK-cell markers. That work contributes: In generating TCR beta cDNA, 5'RACE template switching with UMIs was used.

Sequences were derived from CD8+ T cells sorted from PBMCs, sampled about 11 days after vaccination. The receptor set was obtained from a man aged 45-65 years who received an inactivated influenza vaccine.

The V and J genes are TRBV24-1 and TRBJ2-1; D remains unclear. CDR1 KGHDR and CDR2 SFDVKD come from the germline V gene. The CDR3 totals 14 residues. V was clipped by 0 bases and J by 2 bases, with 4 bases between them. In nucleotides, the CDR3 is TGTGCCACCAGTGATTTGGGGGCCTACAATGAGCAGTTCTTC. Translating it yields CATSDLGAYNEQFF.

This clonotype was found a few times. The genes are TRBV28 and TRBJ2-7; no definite D call. V was cut by 10 bases and J by 5 bases, with 12 bases left in between. Germline lookup yields CDR1 MDHEN and CDR2 SYDVKM. This CDR3 is built from 11 residues. This chain's CDR3 is CATDSYNEQYF. As DNA, the CDR3 is TGTGCCACCGATAGTTACAACGAGCAGTACTTC.

V usage is TRBV4-3 and J usage is TRBJ2-7; D perhaps matches TRBD1 (6 bases). V was cut by 2 bases and J by 2 bases, with 25 bases left in between. Germline V CDR1 and CDR2: LGHNA, YSLEER. The CDR3 is 19 residues long. Here the CDR3 DNA reads TGCGCCAGCAGCCAATTCTACGGGACACGAGAAACTAAGACCTACGAGCAGTACTTC. Translating gives CASSQFYGTRETKTYEQYF.

The chain has TRBV12-3 or TRBV12-4 and TRBJ2-3; TRBD2 matches 7 bases. This CDR3 has 15 amino acids. Unmatched junction bases numbered 6, after V lost 6 bases and J lost 0 bases. The DNA of the CDR3 is TGTGCCAGCAGCTGGGAGGGGCCTAGCACAGATACGCAGTATTTT. It encodes CASSWEGPSTDTQYF.

The chain employs TRBV7-9 and TRBJ2-5; D is uncertain. V was clipped by 5 bases and J by 9 bases, with 13 bases between them. CDR1 and CDR2 (germline): SEHNR, FQNEAQ (reference sequence). CDR3 length equals 12 residues. CDR3 sequence reads: CASSPRQDAQYF. CDR3 DNA sequence: TGTGCCAGCAGCCCGCGGCAGGACGCCCAGTACTTC.

This clonotype was recorded a few times. V usage is TRBV4-1 and J usage is TRBJ2-7; D may match TRBD1 or TRBD2 (5 bases each). Germline loops: CDR1 MGHRA, CDR2 YSYEKL. Trimming removed 1 base at V and 5 bases at J, with 12 bases between. The CDR3 is 14 residues long. In DNA form, the CDR3 reads TGCGCCAGCAGCCAAGGAGAGGGGATGGACGAGCAGTACTTC. Protein product: CASSQGEGMDEQYF.

This clonotype was seen at least ten times. V is TRBV6-5 and J is TRBJ2-1; TRBD2 matches 8 bases. This CDR3 spans 14 amino acids. Germline V lookup: CDR1 MNHEY, CDR2 SVGAGI. V lost 0 bases and J lost 6; bases outside the gene matches: 1. CDR3 sequence (DNA): TGTGCCAGCAGTTACTCGGCGGGGGGCAATGAGCAGTTCTTC. This translates into CASSYSAGGNEQFF.

This clonotype appeared a few times. The DNA of the CDR3 is TGCGCCAGCAGCCCTACGGGACAGGGGGCCCCCGAGCAGTACTTC. Protein product: CASSPTGQGAPEQYF. The chain links TRBV4-3 to TRBJ2-7; 12 nucleotides match TRBD1. Germline CDR1 reads LGHNA; CDR2 reads YSLEER. This CDR3 is 15 amino acids long. The J segment lost 6 bases and the V segment lost 4 bases, leaving 7 bases of the junction unmatched.

This clonotype has just a few counts. This chain connects TRBV10-3 to TRBJ2-1; D gene uncertain. The CDR3 has 14 amino acids. Looked up from germline, CDR1 is ENHRY and CDR2 is SYGVKD. Trimming pared 10 bases from V and 5 bases from J, leaving 18 bases between. The CDR3 reads CATRSELQDNEQFF. CDR3 DNA: TGTGCCACGCGGTCGGAGCTTCAGGACAATGAGCAGTTCTTC.

This clonotype was seen repeatedly, ten times or more. V gene TRBV12-3 or TRBV12-4 combines with J gene TRBJ2-3, with 7 bases identical to TRBD2. The trim removed 5 bases at V and 0 bases at J, leaving 8 bases unmatched. The CDR3 covers 16 residues. In DNA form, the CDR3 reads TGTGCCAGCAGTCCTAGGGAGGGGTTAAGCACAGATACGCAGTATTTT. Its translation is CASSPREGLSTDTQYF.

This clonotype was found once. This may be a read error, as it is one base from a much larger clone. The chain employs TRBV7-9 and TRBJ2-7, with TRBD2 as a possible D gene (5 bases). V lost 8 bases, J lost 1 base, and 15 bases lay in between. The germline CDR1 and CDR2 sequences are SEHNR and FQNEAQ (reference sequence). There are 14 residues in the CDR3. The CDR3 here is CASRTIGISYEQYF. As DNA, the CDR3 is TGTGCCAGCCGCACAATCGGGATATCCTACGAGCAGTACTTC.

This chain uses TRBV24-1 with TRBJ1-2; D may be TRBD1 (6 bases). CDR1 and CDR2 (germline): KGHDR, SFDVKD. CDR3 length: 14 residues. The germline V and J ends were trimmed by 2 bases and 3 bases, with 9 bases remaining between them. The CDR3 loop is CATSDSTGYYGYTF. Written as DNA, the CDR3 is TGTGCCACCAGTGATTCTACAGGGTACTATGGCTACACCTTC.

This clonotype was picked up many times. CDR3 coding DNA: TGCGCCAGCAGCTTGGATTTAGTCGGGGGCTCCTACGAGCAGTACTTC. Translation: CASSLDLVGGSYEQYF. V usage is TRBV5-1 and J usage is TRBJ2-7; D is possibly TRBD2 (6 bases). Germline V gene data show CDR1 as SGHRS and CDR2 as YFSETQ. The CDR3 consists of 16 residues. V lost 0 bases to trimming and J lost 0 bases, with 13 bases between them.

V usage is TRBV11-2 and J usage is TRBJ2-1; no clear D. The CDR3 totals 15 residues. Trimming cost V 1 base and J 9 bases, with 16 bases left between them. Germline assignment: CDR1 SGHAT and CDR2 FQNNGV. CDR3 residues: CASSLVFATTGEQFF. CDR3 coding DNA: TGTGCCAGCAGCTTAGTTTTTGCCACCACCGGTGAGCAGTTCTTC.

V usage is TRBV4-3 and J usage is TRBJ1-5, with TRBD1 as a possible D gene (6 bases). V was cut by 3 bases and J by 7 bases, with 16 bases left in between. The CDR3 is 15 amino acids. Germline V gene lookup returns CDR1 LGHNA and CDR2 YSLEER. DNA for the CDR3: TGCGCCAGCAGCCAGTCGGGGGCTGGAGGACAGCCCCAGCATTTT. Protein: CASSQSGAGGQPQHF.

This chain uses TRBV21-1 with TRBJ1-6; the table's D call, TRBD1, has no DNA check behind it. TRBV21-1 is listed as a pseudogene. This CDR3 contains 15 residues. CDR3 nucleotide sequence: TGTGCCAGCAGCAAAGCATCCGGGAGTAATTCACCCCTCCACTTT. Translation gives CASSKASGSNSPLHF.

This chain links TRBV27 with TRBJ1-1, with 7 bases matching TRBD1. The CDR3 is made up of 15 amino acids. V gave up 3 bases and J gave up 2 bases; unmatched junction bases: 6. Germline V gives CDR1 MNHEY, CDR2 SMNVEV (reference sequence). CDR3 sequence: CASSLIGGQNTEAFF. CDR3 DNA sequence: TGTGCCAGCAGTTTGATAGGGGGCCAAAACACTGAAGCTTTCTTT.

This chain uses TRBV4-3 with TRBJ2-2, with TRBD1 matching 10 bases. J was trimmed by 6 bases and V by 3 bases; bases with no gene match: 7. Germline CDR1 and CDR2: LGHNA and YSLEER. The CDR3 spans 16 residues. DNA for the CDR3: TGCGCCAGCAGCCAGTCCGGAGACAGGGGGCCCGGGGAGCTGTTTTTT. Its translation is CASSQSGDRGPGELFF.